These T cell receptor beta chains were read from a single sample in a study of STAT5B mutations in CD4+ large granular lymphocyte leukemia. Sequencing used immunoSEQ multiplex PCR; TCRdb keeps in-frame clones, though not all of them. The profile shows about 32,000 clones, approximately 71% of them singletons. The sample was CD4+ T cells from blood buffy coats. The receptors shown here come from a human donor in good health. Each CDR3 is given with its conserved first and last residue. The order of the fields is CDR3 DNA, CDR3 protein, V gene, clone size, J gene, D gene. A D gene is named only where the DNA matches it firmly. Clone size is shown for a subset of rows, as once, few, many or a class of expanded clone.

cdr3_nt: TGCAGCGCAGGACAGGGGGCGGACACAGATACGCAGTATTTT
cdr3_aa: CSAGQGADTDTQYF
v_call: TRBV29-1
clone_size: NA
j_call: TRBJ2-3
d_call: TRBD1

cdr3_nt: TGTGCCACCAGCAGTACCGGACTCAGCTCCTACGAGCAGTACTTC
cdr3_aa: CATSSTGLSSYEQYF
v_call: TRBV15
clone_size: NA
j_call: TRBJ2-7
d_call: NA

cdr3_nt: TGTGCCAGCATCAACGGGGCAGGGGGATGGAATGAGCAGTTCTTC
cdr3_aa: CASINGAGGWNEQFF
v_call: TRBV6-6
clone_size: NA
j_call: TRBJ2-1
d_call: TRBD1

cdr3_nt: TGTGCCAGCAGCGTAGTTTGGGATCATTACAATGAGCAGTTCTTC
cdr3_aa: CASSVVWDHYNEQFF
v_call: TRBV9
clone_size: NA
j_call: TRBJ2-1
d_call: NA

cdr3_nt: TGTGCCATCAGTGAGCCCAGACTAGCGGGGAGGACCGGGGAGCTGTTTTTT
cdr3_aa: CAISEPRLAGRTGELFF
v_call: TRBV10-3
clone_size: NA
j_call: TRBJ2-2
d_call: TRBD2

cdr3_nt: TGTGCCAGCACCCTAGGCGGGGTCTATGGCTACACCTTC
cdr3_aa: CASTLGGVYGYTF
v_call: TRBV28
clone_size: NA
j_call: TRBJ1-2
d_call: NA

cdr3_nt: TGTGCCAGCAGCTTAGACGAGGGACAAACCTACGAGCAGTACTTC
cdr3_aa: CASSLDEGQTYEQYF
v_call: TRBV11-2
clone_size: NA
j_call: TRBJ2-7
d_call: NA

cdr3_nt: TGTGCCAGCTCACCCCCGATTACCCTCGAAGGGCTGTTTTTT
cdr3_aa: CASSPPITLEGLFF
v_call: TRBV18
clone_size: NA
j_call: TRBJ2-2
d_call: NA

cdr3_nt: TGTGCCAGCAGCATTAGCGGGGGGGCCAACAATGAGCAGTTCTTC
cdr3_aa: CASSISGGANNEQFF
v_call: TRBV7-2
clone_size: NA
j_call: TRBJ2-1
d_call: TRBD2

cdr3_nt: TGTGCCAGCAGCAACCGGGACAGGGTGACAGATACGCAGTATTTT
cdr3_aa: CASSNRDRVTDTQYF
v_call: TRBV21-1
clone_size: NA
j_call: TRBJ2-3
d_call: NA

cdr3_nt: TGTGCCAGCAGAGGGGGGGACAGGGTGAACGGGGAGCTGTTTTTT
cdr3_aa: CASRGGDRVNGELFF
v_call: TRBV6-5
clone_size: NA
j_call: TRBJ2-2
d_call: TRBD1

cdr3_nt: TGTGCCAGCAGCGTATACTCTGGAAACACCATATATTTT
cdr3_aa: CASSVYSGNTIYF
v_call: TRBV14
clone_size: few
j_call: TRBJ1-3
d_call: NA

cdr3_nt: TGTGCCAGCAGTTTATTAGGGCCCGGGGAGCTGTTTTTT
cdr3_aa: CASSLLGPGELFF
v_call: TRBV28
clone_size: NA
j_call: TRBJ2-2
d_call: NA

cdr3_nt: TGTGCCAACCCGGGACTAAACTCCTACAATGAGCAGTTCTTC
cdr3_aa: CANPGLNSYNEQFF
v_call: TRBV6-5
clone_size: NA
j_call: TRBJ2-1
d_call: TRBD2

cdr3_nt: TGTGCCAGCAAGGAGCAGGGTTCCTTGGGGCCCCTCCACTTT
cdr3_aa: CASKEQGSLGPLHF
v_call: TRBV6-5
clone_size: NA
j_call: TRBJ1-6
d_call: NA

cdr3_nt: TGTGCCAGCAGCTCCCTCGATAGCAATCAGCCCCAGCATTTT
cdr3_aa: CASSSLDSNQPQHF
v_call: TRBV7-9
clone_size: NA
j_call: TRBJ1-5
d_call: NA

cdr3_nt: TGCGCCAGCAGCGCTATACTAGCGGGTCTCACAGATACGCAGTATTTT
cdr3_aa: CASSAILAGLTDTQYF
v_call: TRBV5-1
clone_size: NA
j_call: TRBJ2-3
d_call: TRBD2

cdr3_nt: TGTGCCAGCAGCCTAACCGGGACTAGCGGGGGGCTTAGCACAGATACGCAGTATTTT
cdr3_aa: CASSLTGTSGGLSTDTQYF
v_call: TRBV5-6
clone_size: few
j_call: TRBJ2-3
d_call: TRBD2

cdr3_nt: TGTGCCAGCAGCCAAGGGGCAAGGAACACTGAAGCTTTCTTT
cdr3_aa: CASSQGARNTEAFF
v_call: TRBV14
clone_size: NA
j_call: TRBJ1-1
d_call: NA

cdr3_nt: TGTGCCAGCAGCGCCCGGACAGTGCGAGGCCCCTCCTACAATGAGCAGTTCTTC
cdr3_aa: CASSARTVRGPSYNEQFF
v_call: TRBV7-9
clone_size: NA
j_call: TRBJ2-1
d_call: NA

cdr3_nt: TGTGCCAGCAGGGTCGACAGGGCGAGCAATCAGCCCCAGCATTTT
cdr3_aa: CASRVDRASNQPQHF
v_call: TRBV27
clone_size: NA
j_call: TRBJ1-5
d_call: TRBD1

cdr3_nt: TGTGCCAGCAGGTTACTAGCGGGGGATATCTCTGGGGCCAACGTCCTGACTTTC
cdr3_aa: CASRLLAGDISGANVLTF
v_call: TRBV27
clone_size: NA
j_call: TRBJ2-6
d_call: TRBD2

cdr3_nt: TGTGCCAGCAGCTGGTTCGACCCAGGGGGATCACCCCTCCACTTT
cdr3_aa: CASSWFDPGGSPLHF
v_call: TRBV5-4
clone_size: few
j_call: TRBJ1-6
d_call: TRBD1

cdr3_nt: TGTGCCAGCAGCCCCCCTGGGACGGCCTATGGCTACACCTTC
cdr3_aa: CASSPPGTAYGYTF
v_call: TRBV28
clone_size: NA
j_call: TRBJ1-2
d_call: NA

cdr3_nt: TGTGCCAGCTCACCACAGCAGACAGGGGGCGGGGAGACCCAGTACTTC
cdr3_aa: CASSPQQTGGGETQYF
v_call: TRBV18
clone_size: NA
j_call: TRBJ2-5
d_call: TRBD1

cdr3_nt: TGTGCCAGCAACCGAAGACAGGGGGCTCAGGCAGATACGCAGTATTTT
cdr3_aa: CASNRRQGAQADTQYF
v_call: TRBV2
clone_size: NA
j_call: TRBJ2-3
d_call: TRBD1

cdr3_nt: TGTGCCAGCAGCTTGGTGGGGGGCCTCACCGGGGAGCTGTTTTTT
cdr3_aa: CASSLVGGLTGELFF
v_call: TRBV5-5
clone_size: NA
j_call: TRBJ2-2
d_call: NA

cdr3_nt: TGCGCCAGCAGTGGGACAGGGACAAGCAATCAGCCCCAGCATTTT
cdr3_aa: CASSGTGTSNQPQHF
v_call: TRBV10-2
clone_size: few
j_call: TRBJ1-5
d_call: TRBD1

cdr3_nt: TGTGCCACCAAAAGGGTGAGGGATGTAACTCAGCCCCAGCATTTT
cdr3_aa: CATKRVRDVTQPQHF
v_call: TRBV6-1
clone_size: few
j_call: TRBJ1-5
d_call: NA

cdr3_nt: TGTGCCAGCAGCGTATTCTCAGATACGAACACCGGGGAGCTGTTTTTT
cdr3_aa: CASSVFSDTNTGELFF
v_call: TRBV9
clone_size: NA
j_call: TRBJ2-2
d_call: NA

cdr3_nt: TGTGCCAGCTCACCGACCCGGGACAGGGCCTATGGCTACACCTTC
cdr3_aa: CASSPTRDRAYGYTF
v_call: TRBV18
clone_size: NA
j_call: TRBJ1-2
d_call: TRBD1

cdr3_nt: TGTGCCAGCAGCTTAGTGGGACATTCTTCCTACAATGAGCAGTTCTTC
cdr3_aa: CASSLVGHSSYNEQFF
v_call: TRBV7-2
clone_size: once
j_call: TRBJ2-1
d_call: NA

cdr3_nt: TGTGCCAGCAGTGAATGGGGGAGGGACACGGAGACCCAGTACTTC
cdr3_aa: CASSEWGRDTETQYF
v_call: TRBV6-1
clone_size: once
j_call: TRBJ2-5
d_call: NA